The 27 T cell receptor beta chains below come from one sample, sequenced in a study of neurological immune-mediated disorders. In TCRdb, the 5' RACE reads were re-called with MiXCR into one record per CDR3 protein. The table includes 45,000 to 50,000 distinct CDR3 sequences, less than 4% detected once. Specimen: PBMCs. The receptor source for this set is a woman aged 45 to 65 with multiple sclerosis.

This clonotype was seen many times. The DNA for the CDR3 is TGTGCCAGCAGCTTAAATAGCGGGAACACTGAAGCTTTCTTT. Residues: CASSLNSGNTEAFF. The chain links TRBV7-2 to TRBJ1-1; no reliable D call. Looked up from germline, CDR1 is SGHTA and CDR2 is FQGNSA. The CDR3 has 14 amino acids. V shed 2 bases and J shed 1 base, with 8 bases lying between them. Filled out from reference TRBV7-2 and TRBJ1-1, the complete variable domain reads GAGVSQSPSNKVTEKGKDVELRCDPISGHTALYWYRQSLGQGLEFLIYFQGNSAPDKSGLPSDRFSAERTGGSVSTLTIQRTQQEDSAVYLCASSLNSGNTEAFFGQGTRLTVV.

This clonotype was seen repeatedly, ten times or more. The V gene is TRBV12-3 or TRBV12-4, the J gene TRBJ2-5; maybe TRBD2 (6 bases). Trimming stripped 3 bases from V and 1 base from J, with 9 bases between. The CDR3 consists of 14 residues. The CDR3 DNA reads TGTGCCAGCAGTTTCCGGAGGGCCCAAGAGACCCAGTACTTC. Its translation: CASSFRRAQETQYF.

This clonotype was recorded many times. The CDR3 nucleotides are TGCGCCAGCAGACTGGGGGTTGAAGCTTTCTTT. It encodes CASRLGVEAFF. This chain joins TRBV5-1 and TRBJ1-1, with a tentative D call TRBD1 (5 bases). Deletions cut 5 bases from V and 7 bases from J, with 9 bases between. There are 11 residues in the CDR3. From germline, CDR1 is SGHRS and CDR2 YFSETQ.

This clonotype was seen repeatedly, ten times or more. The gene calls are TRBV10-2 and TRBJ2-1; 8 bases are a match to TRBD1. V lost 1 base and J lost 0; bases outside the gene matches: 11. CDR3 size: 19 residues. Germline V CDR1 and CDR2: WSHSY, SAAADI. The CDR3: CASSEFYGGQVGSYNEQFF. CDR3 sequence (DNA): TGCGCCAGCAGTGAGTTTTACGGGGGACAGGTCGGCTCCTACAATGAGCAGTTCTTC.

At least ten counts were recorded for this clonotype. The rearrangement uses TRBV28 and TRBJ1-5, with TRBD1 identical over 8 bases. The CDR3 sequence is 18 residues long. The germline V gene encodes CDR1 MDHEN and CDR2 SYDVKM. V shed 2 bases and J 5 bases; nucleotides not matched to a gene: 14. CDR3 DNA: TGTGCCAGCAGTTTAAGTGGGACGACAGGGGTACTCCATCAGCCCCAGCATTTT. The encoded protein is CASSLSGTTGVLHQPQHF. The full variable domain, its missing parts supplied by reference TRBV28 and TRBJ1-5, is DVKVTQSSRYLVKRTGEKVFLECVQDMDHENMFWYRQDPGLGLRLIYFSYDVKMKEKGDIPEGYSVSREKKERFSLILESASTNQTSMYLCASSLSGTTGVLHQPQHFGDGTRLSIL.

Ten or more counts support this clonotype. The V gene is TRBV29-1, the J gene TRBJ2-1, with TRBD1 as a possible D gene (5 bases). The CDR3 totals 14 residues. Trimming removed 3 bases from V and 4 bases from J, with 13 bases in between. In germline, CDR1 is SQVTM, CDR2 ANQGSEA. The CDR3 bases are TGCAGCGTTGAGGCAGGGCGTGCGTACAATGAGCAGTTCTTC. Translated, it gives CSVEAGRAYNEQFF.

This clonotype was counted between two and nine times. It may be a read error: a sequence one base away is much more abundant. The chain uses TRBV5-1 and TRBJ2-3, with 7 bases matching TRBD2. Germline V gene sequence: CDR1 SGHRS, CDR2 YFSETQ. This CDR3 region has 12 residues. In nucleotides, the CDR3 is TGCGACAGCAGCGCGGGAGTCGATACGCAGTATTTT. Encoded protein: CDSSAGVDTQYF.

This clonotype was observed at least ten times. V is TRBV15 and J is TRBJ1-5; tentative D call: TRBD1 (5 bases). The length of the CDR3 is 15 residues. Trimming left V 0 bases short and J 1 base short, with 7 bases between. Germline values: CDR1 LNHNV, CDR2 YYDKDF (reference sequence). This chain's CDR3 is CATSRDGDSNQPQHF. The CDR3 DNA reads TGTGCCACCAGCAGAGATGGGGACAGCAATCAGCCCCAGCATTTT.

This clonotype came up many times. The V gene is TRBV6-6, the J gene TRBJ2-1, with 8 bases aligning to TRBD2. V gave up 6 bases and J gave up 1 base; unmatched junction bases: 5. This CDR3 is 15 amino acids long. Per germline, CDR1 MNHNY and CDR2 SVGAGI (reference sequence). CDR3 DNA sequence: TGTGCCAGCAGGGAAGCGGGAGCATCCTACAATGAGCAGTTCTTC. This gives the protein CASREAGASYNEQFF.

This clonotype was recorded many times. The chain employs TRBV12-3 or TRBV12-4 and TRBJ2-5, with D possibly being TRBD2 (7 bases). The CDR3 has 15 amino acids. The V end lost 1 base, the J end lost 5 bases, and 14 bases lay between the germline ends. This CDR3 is CASSLDRGARETQYF. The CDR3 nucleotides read TGTGCCAGCAGTTTAGATCGGGGGGCCCGGGAGACCCAGTACTTC.

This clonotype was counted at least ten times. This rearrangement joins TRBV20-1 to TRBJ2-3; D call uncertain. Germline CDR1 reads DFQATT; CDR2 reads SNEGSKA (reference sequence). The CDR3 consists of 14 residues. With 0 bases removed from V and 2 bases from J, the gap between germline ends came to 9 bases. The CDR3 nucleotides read TGCAGTGCTAGAGACGGATTCGTCACAGATACGCAGTATTTT. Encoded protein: CSARDGFVTDTQYF.

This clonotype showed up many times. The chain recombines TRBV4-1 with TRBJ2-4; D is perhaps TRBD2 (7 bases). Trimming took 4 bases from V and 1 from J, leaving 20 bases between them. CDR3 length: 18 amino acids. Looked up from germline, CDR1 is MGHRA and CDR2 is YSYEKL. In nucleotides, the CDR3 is TGCGCCAGCAGCCCGGGGACATTAGGGACTACGGCCAAAAACATTCAGTACTTC. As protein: CASSPGTLGTTAKNIQYF.

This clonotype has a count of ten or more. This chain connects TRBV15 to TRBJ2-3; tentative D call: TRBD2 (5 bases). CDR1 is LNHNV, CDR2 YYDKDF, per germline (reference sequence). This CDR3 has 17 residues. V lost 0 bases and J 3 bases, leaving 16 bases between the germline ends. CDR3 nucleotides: TGTGCCACCAGCAGAGAGGTGCGGGCATATCTGACAGATACGCAGTATTTT. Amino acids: CATSREVRAYLTDTQYF. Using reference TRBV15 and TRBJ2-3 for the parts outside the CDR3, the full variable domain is DAMVIQNPRYQVTQFGKPVTLSCSQTLNHNVMYWYQQKSSQAPKLLFHYYDKDFNNEADTPDNFQSRRPNTSFCFLDIRSPGLGDTAMYLCATSREVRAYLTDTQYFGPGTRLTVL.

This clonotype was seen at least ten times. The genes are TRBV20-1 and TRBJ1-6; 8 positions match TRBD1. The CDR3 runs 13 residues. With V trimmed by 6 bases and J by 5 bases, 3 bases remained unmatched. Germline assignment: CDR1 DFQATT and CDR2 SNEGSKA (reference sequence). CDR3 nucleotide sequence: TGCAGTGCGGGGGACAGGAATAATTCACCCCTCCACTTT. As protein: CSAGDRNNSPLHF.

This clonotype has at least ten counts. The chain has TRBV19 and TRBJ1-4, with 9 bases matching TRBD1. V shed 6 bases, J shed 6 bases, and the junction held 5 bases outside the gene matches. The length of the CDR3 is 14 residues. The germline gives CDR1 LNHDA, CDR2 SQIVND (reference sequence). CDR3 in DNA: TGTGCCAGTAGACCGGGACAGGGTGATGAAAAACTGTTTTTT. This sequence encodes CASRPGQGDEKLFF. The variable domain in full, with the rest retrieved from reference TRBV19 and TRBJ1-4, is DGGITQSPKYLFRKEGQNVTLSCEQNLNHDAMYWYRQDPGQGLRLIYYSQIVNDFQKGDIAEGYSVSREKKESFPLTVTSAQKNPTAFYLCASRPGQGDEKLFFGSGTQLSVL.

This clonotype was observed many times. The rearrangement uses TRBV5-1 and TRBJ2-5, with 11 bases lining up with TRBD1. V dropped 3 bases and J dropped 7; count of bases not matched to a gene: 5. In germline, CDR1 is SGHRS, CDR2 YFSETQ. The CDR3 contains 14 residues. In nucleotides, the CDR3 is TGCGCCAGCAGCTACGGACAGGGGGCGGTGACCCAGTACTTC. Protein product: CASSYGQGAVTQYF.

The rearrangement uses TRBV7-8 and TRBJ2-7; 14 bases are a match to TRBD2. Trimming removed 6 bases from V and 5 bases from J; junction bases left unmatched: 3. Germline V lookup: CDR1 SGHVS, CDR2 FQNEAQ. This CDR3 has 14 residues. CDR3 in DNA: TGTGCCAGCAGGCCGGGACTAGCGGGAGACGAGCAGTACTTC. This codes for CASRPGLAGDEQYF. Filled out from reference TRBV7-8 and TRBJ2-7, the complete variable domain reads GAGVSQSPRYKVAKRGQDVALRCDPISGHVSLFWYQQALGQGPEFLTYFQNEAQLDKSGLPSDRFFAERPEGSVSTLKIQRTQQEDSAVYLCASRPGLAGDEQYFGPGTRLTVT.

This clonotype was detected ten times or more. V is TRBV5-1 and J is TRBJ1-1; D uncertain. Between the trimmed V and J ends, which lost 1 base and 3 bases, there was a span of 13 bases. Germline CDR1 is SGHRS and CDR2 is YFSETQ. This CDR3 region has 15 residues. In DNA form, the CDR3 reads TGCGCCAGCAGCTTGAAGGGCCCAAAGGACACTGAAGCTTTCTTT. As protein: CASSLKGPKDTEAFF. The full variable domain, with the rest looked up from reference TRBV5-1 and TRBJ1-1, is KAGVTQTPRYLIKTRGQQVTLSCSPISGHRSVSWYQQTPGQGLQFLFEYFSETQRNKGNFPGRFSGRQFSNSRSEMNVSTLELGDSALYLCASSLKGPKDTEAFFGQGTRLTVV.

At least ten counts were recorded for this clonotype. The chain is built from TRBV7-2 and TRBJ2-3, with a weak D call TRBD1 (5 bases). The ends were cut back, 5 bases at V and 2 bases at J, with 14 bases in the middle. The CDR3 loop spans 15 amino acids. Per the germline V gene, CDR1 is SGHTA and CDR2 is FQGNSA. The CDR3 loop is CASSEGAGPTDTQYF. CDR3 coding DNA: TGTGCCAGCAGCGAAGGGGCAGGGCCCACAGATACGCAGTATTTT.

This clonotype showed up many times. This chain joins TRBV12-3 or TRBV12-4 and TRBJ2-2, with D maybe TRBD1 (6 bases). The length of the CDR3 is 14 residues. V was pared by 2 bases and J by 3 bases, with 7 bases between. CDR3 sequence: CASSLRGYTGELFF. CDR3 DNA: TGTGCCAGCAGTTTAAGGGGGTACACCGGGGAGCTGTTTTTT.

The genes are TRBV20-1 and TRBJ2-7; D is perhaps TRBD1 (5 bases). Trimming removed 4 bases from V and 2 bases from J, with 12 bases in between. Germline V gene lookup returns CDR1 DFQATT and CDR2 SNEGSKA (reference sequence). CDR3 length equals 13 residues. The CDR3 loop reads CSATSDSPYEQYF. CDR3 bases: TGCAGTGCTACATCCGACAGCCCCTACGAGCAGTACTTC.

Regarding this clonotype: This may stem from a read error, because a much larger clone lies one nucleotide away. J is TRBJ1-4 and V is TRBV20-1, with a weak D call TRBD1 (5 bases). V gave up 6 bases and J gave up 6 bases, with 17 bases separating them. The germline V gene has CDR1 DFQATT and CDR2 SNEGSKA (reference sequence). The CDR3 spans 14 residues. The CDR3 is CSANAAGIYEKLFF. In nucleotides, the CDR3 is TGCAGTGCGAATGCGGCAGGGATTTATGAAAAACTGTTTTTT.

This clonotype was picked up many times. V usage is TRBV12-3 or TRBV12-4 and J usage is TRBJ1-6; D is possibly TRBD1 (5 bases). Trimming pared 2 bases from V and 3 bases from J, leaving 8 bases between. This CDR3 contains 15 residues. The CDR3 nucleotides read TGTGCCAGCAGTTTACCGGGGGTCTATAATTCACCCCTCCACTTT. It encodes CASSLPGVYNSPLHF.

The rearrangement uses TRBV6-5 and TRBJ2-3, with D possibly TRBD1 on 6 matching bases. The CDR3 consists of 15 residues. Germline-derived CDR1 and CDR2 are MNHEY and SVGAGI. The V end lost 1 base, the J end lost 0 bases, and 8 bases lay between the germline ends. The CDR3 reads CASSYYTGSTDTQYF. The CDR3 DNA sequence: TGTGCCAGCAGTTACTACACAGGGAGCACAGATACGCAGTATTTT.

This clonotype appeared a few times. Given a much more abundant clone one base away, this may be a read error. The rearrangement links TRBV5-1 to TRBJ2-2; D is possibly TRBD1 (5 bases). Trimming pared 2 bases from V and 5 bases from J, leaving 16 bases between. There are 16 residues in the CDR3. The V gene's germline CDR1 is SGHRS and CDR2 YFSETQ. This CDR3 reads CASSFSGGKGTGELFF. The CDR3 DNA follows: TGCGCCAGCAGCTTCTCTGGCGGAAAGGGGACCGGGGAGCTGTTTTTT.

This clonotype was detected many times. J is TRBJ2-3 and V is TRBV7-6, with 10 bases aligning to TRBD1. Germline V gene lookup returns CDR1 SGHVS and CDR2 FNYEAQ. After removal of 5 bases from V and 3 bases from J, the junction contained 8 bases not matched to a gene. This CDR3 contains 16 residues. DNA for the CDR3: TGTGCCAGCAGCCCCCGACAGGGGGCTGTAACAGATACGCAGTATTTT. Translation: CASSPRQGAVTDTQYF.

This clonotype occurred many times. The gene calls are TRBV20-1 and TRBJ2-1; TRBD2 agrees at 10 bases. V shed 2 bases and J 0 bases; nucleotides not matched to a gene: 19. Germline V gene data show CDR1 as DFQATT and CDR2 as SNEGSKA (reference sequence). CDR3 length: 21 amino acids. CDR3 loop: CSARKTGTSDGTPGSYNEQFF. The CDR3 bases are TGCAGTGCTAGAAAAACGGGGACTAGCGATGGTACTCCGGGCTCCTACAATGAGCAGTTCTTC.